The clone carrying this TCR beta chain has more than one count but fewer than ten. Its target is unknown. A sample-barcoded 5' primer and a J-beta primer mix were used in a second PCR of about 7 to 12 cycles. Every cDNA was tagged by a template-switch adaptor with 12 random nucleotides. TCRdb processed the 5' RACE reads anew with MiXCR; each CDR3 protein has one entry. The repertoire includes over a million distinct CDR3 sequences, under 55% of them detected once, and approximately 17% sits in the top ten. The germline V gene has CDR1 MNHEY and CDR2 SVGAGI. V lost 0 bases and J 6 bases, leaving 8 bases between the germline ends. The CDR3 runs 13 residues. This record comes from a study of blood T cells in healthy people across ages. Study-level points and caveats: Expanded clonotype changes were possibly confounded by unknown donor CMV status.

A minimum of 6 micrograms of total RNA was extracted per sample. The chain joins TRBV6-5 to TRBJ2-5; tentatively, D is TRBD2 (6 bases). The clonotype originates from a woman between 55 and 75 years old in good health. The source material was blood. As DNA, the CDR3 is TGTGCCAGCAGTTACTCTGGGGGGAAGACCCAGTACTTC. Translation: CASSYSGGKTQYF.